This TCR beta chain is drawn from a study of CXCR4 blockade with PD-1 therapy in pancreatic cancer. Points from the study as a whole: Without paired alpha-beta data, shared specificity of dominant clones is unconfirmed. Frequent tumor clones were encoded by many distinct rearrangements, suggesting shared antigens. Tumor clonality averaged roughly 0.13 versus 0.045 in healthy blood, not predicting survival.

This CDR3 comprises 15 residues. The ends were cut back, 5 bases at V and 8 bases at J, with 19 bases in the middle. CDR1 is LNHDA and CDR2 is SQIVND in the germline V gene (reference sequence). Comments on this clone: Its specificity is not known.

TCRdb keeps only in-frame clones here, not all; method: immunoSEQ multiplex PCR. The data show fewer than 4,500 clones, 41% seen once. Sequencing was done on a sample of tumor tissue. The chain employs TRBV19 and TRBJ2-1, with D tentatively TRBD1 or TRBD2 (5 bases each). This clonotype was obtained from a human donor with pancreatic ductal adenocarcinoma. The CDR3 loop reads CASSGDGPLGYEQFF. CDR3 nucleotides: TGTGCCAGTAGTGGGGACGGACCTCTCGGGTATGAGCAGTTCTTC.